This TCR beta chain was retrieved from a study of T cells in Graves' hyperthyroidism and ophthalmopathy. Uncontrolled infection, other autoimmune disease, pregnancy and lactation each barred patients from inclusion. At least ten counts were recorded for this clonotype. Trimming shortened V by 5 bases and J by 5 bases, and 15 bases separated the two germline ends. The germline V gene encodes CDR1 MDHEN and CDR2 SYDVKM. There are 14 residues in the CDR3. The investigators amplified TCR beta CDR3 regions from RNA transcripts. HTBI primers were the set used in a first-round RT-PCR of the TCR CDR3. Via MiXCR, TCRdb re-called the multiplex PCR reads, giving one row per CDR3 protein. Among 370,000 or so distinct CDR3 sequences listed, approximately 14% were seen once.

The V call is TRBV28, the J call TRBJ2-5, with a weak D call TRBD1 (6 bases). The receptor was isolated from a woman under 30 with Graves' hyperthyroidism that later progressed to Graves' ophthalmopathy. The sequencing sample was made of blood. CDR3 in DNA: TGTGCCAGCAGTCTAACAGGGAATTGGGAGACCCAGTACTTC. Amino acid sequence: CASSLTGNWETQYF.